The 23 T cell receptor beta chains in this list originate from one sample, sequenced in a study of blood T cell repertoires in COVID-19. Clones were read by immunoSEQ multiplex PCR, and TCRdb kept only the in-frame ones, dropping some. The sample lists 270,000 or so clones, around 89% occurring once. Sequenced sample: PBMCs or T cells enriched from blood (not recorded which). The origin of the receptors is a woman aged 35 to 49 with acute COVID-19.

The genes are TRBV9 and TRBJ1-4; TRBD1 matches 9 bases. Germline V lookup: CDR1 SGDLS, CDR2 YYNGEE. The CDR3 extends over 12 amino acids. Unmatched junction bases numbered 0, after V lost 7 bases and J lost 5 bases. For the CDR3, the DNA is TGTGCCAGCGGACAGGGGAATGAAAAACTGTTTTTT. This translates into CASGQGNEKLFF.

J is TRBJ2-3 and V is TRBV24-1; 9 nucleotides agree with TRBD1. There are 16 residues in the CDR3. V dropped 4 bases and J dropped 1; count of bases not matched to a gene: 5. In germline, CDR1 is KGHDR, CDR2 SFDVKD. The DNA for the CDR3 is TGTGCCACCAGTGAAACCGGGACAGGGCGCACAGATACGCAGTATTTT. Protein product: CATSETGTGRTDTQYF.

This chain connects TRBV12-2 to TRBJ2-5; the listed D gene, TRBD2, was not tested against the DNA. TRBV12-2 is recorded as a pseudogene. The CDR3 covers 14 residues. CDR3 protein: CASRGLAGGETQYF. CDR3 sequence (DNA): TGTGCAAGTCGTGGTCTAGCGGGAGGAGAGACCCAGTACTTC.

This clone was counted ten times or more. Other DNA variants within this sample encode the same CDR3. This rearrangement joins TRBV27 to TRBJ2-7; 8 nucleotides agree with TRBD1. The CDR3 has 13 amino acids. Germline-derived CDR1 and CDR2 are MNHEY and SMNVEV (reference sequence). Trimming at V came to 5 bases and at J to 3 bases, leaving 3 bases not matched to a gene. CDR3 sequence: CASSGTGGYEQYV. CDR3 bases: TGTGCCAGCAGTGGGACAGGCGGCTACGAGCAGTACGTC.

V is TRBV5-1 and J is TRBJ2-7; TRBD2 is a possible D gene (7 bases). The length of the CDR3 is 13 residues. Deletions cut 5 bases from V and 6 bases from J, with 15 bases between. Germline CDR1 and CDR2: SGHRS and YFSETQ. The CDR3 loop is CASSRGAGAEQYV. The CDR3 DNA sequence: TGCGCCAGCAGTCGGGGGGCGGGGGCCGAGCAGTACGTC.

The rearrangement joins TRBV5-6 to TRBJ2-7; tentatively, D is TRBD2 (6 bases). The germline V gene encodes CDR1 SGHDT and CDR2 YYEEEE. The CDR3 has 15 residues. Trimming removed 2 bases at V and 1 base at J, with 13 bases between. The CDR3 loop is CASSFSDGGSYEQYF. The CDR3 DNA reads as TGTGCCAGCAGCTTTTCCGACGGGGGTTCCTACGAGCAGTACTTC.

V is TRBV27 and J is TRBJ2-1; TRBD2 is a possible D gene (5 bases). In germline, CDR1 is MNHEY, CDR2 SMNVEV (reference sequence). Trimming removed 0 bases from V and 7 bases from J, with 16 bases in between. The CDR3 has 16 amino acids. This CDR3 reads CASSLSPRVLGNEQFF. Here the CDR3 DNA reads TGTGCCAGCAGTTTATCCCCGAGGGTTCTGGGGAATGAGCAGTTCTTC.

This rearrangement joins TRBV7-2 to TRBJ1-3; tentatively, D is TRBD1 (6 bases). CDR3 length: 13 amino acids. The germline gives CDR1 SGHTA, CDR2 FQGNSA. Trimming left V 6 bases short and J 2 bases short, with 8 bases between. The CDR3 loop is CASRRDTGNTIYF. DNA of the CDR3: TGTGCCAGCAGACGGGACACTGGAAACACCATATATTTT.

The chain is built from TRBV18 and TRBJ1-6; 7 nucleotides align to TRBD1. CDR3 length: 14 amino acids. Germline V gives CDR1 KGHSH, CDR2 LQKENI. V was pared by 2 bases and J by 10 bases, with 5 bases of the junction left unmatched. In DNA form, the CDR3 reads TGTGCCAGCTCACCATTACAGGGGAACTCACCCCTCCACTTT. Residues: CASSPLQGNSPLHF.

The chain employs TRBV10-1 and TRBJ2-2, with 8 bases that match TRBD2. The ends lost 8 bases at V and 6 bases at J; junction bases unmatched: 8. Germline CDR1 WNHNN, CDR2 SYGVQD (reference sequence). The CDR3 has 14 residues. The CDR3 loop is CASGERESPGELFF. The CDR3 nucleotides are TGCGCCAGCGGCGAGCGGGAGTCGCCCGGGGAGCTGTTTTTT.

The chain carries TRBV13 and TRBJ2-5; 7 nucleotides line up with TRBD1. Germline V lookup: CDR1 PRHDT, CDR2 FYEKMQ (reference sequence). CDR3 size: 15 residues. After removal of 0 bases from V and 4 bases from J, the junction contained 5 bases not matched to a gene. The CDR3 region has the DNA TGTGCCAGCAGCTTAGGGAGTAACAGGGGAGAGACCCAGTACTTC. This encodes CASSLGSNRGETQYF.

CDR3: CASSFYNTIYF. The DNA of the CDR3 is TGTGCCAGCAGCTTCTACAACACCATATATTTT. The V and J genes are TRBV6-2 or TRBV6-3 and TRBJ1-3; D gene unclear. V was trimmed by 6 bases and J by 7 bases, leaving 7 bases between them. Germline loops: CDR1 MNHEY, CDR2 SVGEGT. There are 11 residues in the CDR3.

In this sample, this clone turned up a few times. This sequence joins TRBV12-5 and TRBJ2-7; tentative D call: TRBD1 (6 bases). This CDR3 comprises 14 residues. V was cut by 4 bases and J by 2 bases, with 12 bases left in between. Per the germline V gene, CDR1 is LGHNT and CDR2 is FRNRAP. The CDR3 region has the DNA TGTGCTAGTGGTTCCCACAGGGAAGCCTACGAGCAGTACTTC. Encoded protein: CASGSHREAYEQYF.

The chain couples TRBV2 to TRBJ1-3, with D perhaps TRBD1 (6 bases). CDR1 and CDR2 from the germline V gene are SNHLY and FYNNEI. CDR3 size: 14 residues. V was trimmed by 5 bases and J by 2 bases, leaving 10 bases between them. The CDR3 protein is CASSRTVTGNTIYF. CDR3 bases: TGTGCCAGCAGTCGGACAGTTACTGGAAACACCATATATTTT.

The CDR3: CASSLDWTGNLEAFF. CDR3 in DNA: TGTGCCAGCAGCTTGGATTGGACAGGGAATCTTGAAGCTTTCTTT. V usage is TRBV5-4 and J usage is TRBJ1-1, with 8 bases identical to TRBD1. This CDR3 has 15 amino acids. Germline V CDR1 and CDR2: SGHNT, YYREEE (reference sequence). V lost 0 bases and J lost 7; bases outside the gene matches: 8.

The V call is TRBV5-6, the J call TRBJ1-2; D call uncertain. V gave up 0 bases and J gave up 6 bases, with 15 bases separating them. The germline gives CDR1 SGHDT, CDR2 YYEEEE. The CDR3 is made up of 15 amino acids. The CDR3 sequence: CASSLVGSTMDGYTF. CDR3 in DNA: TGTGCCAGCAGCTTGGTTGGCAGCACTATGGATGGCTACACCTTC.

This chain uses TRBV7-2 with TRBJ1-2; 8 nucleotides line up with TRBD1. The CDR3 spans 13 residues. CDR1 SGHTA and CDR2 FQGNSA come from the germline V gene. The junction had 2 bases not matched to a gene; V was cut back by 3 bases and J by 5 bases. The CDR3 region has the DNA TGTGCCAGCAGCTTCGGACAGGGTTATGGCTACACCTTC. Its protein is CASSFGQGYGYTF.

The CDR3 bases are TGTGCCAGCAGCTCTATCAGGGTAATTGGAAACACTGAAGCTTTCTTT. Encoded protein: CASSSIRVIGNTEAFF. The chain has TRBV5-6 and TRBJ1-1; possible D gene TRBD1, 5 bases. The germline CDR1 and CDR2 sequences are SGHDT and YYEEEE. The CDR3 consists of 16 residues. V was shortened by 3 bases and J by 2 bases, with 17 bases between the two germline ends.

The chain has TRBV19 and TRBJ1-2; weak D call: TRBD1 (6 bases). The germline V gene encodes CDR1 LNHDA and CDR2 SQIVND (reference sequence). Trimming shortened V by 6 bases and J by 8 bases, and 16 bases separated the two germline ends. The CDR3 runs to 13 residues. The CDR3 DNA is TGTGCCAGTAGGGCGTTAGGGGGGGAAGGCTACACCTTC. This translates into CASRALGGEGYTF.

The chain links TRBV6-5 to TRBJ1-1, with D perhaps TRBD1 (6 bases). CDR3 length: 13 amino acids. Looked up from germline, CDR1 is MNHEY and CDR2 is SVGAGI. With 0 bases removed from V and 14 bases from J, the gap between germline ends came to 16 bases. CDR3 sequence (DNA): TGTGCCAGCAGTTACTCTTCAGGGGTCGCGCCCTTCTTT. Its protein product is CASSYSSGVAPFF.

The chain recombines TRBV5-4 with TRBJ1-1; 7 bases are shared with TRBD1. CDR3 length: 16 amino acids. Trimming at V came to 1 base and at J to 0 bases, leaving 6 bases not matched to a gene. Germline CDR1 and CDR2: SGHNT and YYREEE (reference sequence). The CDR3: CASSLRVQGMNTEAFF. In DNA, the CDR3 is TGTGCCAGCAGCTTGAGAGTACAGGGGATGAACACTGAAGCTTTCTTT.

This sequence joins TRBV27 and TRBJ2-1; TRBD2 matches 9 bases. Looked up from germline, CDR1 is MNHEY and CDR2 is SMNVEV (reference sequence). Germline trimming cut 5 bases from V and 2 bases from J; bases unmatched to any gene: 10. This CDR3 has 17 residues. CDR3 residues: CASSRVAGAPAYNEQFF. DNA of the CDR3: TGTGCCAGCAGTAGGGTAGCGGGAGCCCCAGCCTACAATGAGCAGTTCTTC.

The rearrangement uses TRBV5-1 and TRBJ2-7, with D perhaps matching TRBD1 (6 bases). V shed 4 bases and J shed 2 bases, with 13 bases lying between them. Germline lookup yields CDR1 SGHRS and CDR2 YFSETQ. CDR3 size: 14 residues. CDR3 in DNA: TGCGCCAGCAGCGCCCAACAGGGCCCCTACGAGCAGTACTTC. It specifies CASSAQQGPYEQYF.